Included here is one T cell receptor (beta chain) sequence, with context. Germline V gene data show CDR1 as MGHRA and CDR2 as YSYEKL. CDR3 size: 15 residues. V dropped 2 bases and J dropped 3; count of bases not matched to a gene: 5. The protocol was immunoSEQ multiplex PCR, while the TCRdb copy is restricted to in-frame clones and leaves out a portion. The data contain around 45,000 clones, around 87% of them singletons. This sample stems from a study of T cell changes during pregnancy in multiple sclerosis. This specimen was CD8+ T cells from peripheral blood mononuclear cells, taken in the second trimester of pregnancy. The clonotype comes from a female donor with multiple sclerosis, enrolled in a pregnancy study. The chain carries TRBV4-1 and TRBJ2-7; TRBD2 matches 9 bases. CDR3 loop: CASSQWEAGGYEQYF. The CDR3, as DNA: TGCGCCAGCAGCCAATGGGAAGCGGGGGGCTACGAGCAGTACTTC.